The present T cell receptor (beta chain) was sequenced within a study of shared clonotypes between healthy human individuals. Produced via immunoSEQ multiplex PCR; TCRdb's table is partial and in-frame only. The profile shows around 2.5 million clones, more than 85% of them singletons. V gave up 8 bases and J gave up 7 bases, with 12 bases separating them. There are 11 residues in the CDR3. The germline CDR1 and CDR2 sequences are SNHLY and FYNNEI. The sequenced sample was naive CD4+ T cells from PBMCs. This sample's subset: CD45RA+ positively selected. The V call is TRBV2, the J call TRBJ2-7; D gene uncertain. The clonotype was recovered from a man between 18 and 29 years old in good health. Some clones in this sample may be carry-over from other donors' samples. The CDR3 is CASGYADEQYF. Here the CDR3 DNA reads TGTGCCAGCGGATACGCGGATGAGCAGTACTTC.